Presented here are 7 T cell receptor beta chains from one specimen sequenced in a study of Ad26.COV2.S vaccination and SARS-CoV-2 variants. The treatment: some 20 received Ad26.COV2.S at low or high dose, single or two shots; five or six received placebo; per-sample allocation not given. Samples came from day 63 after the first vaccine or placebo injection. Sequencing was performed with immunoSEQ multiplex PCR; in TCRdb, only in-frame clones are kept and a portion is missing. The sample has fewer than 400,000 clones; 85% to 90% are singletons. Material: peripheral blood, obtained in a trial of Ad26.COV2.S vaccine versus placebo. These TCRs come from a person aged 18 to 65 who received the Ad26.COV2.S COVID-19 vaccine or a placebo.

The CDR3 loop is CASSQDFPSGQETQYF. In nucleotides, the CDR3 is TGCGCCAGCAGCCAAGATTTCCCTAGCGGTCAAGAGACCCAGTACTTC. The chain has TRBV4-3 and TRBJ2-5, with 7 positions matching TRBD2. This CDR3 is 16 amino acids long. V shed 0 bases, J shed 2 bases, and the junction held 6 bases outside the gene matches. In germline, CDR1 is LGHNA, CDR2 YSLEER.

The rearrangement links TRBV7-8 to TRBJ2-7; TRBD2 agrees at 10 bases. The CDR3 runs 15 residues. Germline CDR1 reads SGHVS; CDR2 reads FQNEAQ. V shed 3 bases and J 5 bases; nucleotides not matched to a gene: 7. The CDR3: CASSFGTSVWNEQYV. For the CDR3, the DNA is TGTGCCAGCAGCTTCGGGACTAGCGTATGGAACGAGCAGTACGTC.

This CDR3 reads CASSLEGLAGLGDTQYF. The CDR3, as DNA: TGTGCCAGCAGCTTAGAAGGTCTAGCGGGATTGGGGGATACGCAGTATTTT. J is TRBJ2-3 and V is TRBV11-2, with 9 bases identical to TRBD2. The V gene's germline CDR1 is SGHAT and CDR2 FQNNGV. The CDR3 is 17 residues long. V was pared by 0 bases and J by 6 bases, with 10 bases of the junction left unmatched.

The DNA for the CDR3 is TGTGCCAGCGAGGGACGAGAGGGACCGAGGCCGTACAATGAGCAGTTCTTC. It encodes CASEGREGPRPYNEQFF. The chain combines TRBV2 with TRBJ2-1; TRBD1 or TRBD2 may be the D gene (5 bases each). Germline V lookup: CDR1 SNHLY, CDR2 FYNNEI. Trimming took 8 bases from V and 4 from J, leaving 24 bases between them. This CDR3 comprises 17 residues.

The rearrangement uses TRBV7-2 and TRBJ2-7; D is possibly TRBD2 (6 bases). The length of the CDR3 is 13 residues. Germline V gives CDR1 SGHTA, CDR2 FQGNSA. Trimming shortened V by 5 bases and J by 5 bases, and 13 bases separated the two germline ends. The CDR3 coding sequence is TGTGCCAGCAGCGCCCAATGGGGGGACGAGCAGTACGTC. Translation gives CASSAQWGDEQYV.

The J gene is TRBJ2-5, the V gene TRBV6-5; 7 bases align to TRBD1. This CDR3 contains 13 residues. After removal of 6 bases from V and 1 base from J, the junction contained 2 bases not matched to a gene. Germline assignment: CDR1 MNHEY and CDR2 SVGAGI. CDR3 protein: CASSWDSQETQYF. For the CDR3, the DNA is TGTGCCAGCAGCTGGGACAGCCAAGAGACCCAGTACTTC.

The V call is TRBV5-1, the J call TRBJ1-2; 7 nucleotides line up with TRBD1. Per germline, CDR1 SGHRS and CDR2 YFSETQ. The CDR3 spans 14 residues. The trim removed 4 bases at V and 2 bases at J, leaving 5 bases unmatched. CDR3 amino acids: CASSEGDSNYGYTF. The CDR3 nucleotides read TGCGCCAGCAGCGAAGGGGACAGCAACTATGGCTACACCTTC. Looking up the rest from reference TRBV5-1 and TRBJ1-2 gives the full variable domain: KAGVTQTPRYLIKTRGQQVTLSCSPISGHRSVSWYQQTPGQGLQFLFEYFSETQRNKGNFPGRFSGRQFSNSRSEMNVSTLELGDSALYLCASSEGDSNYGYTFGSGTRLTVV.